This entry lists 25 T cell receptor beta chains sequenced from one sample in a study of Tregs in tolerant kidney transplant recipients. Profiled with immunoSEQ multiplex PCR; TCRdb holds only in-frame clones, not every one. This table holds some 56,000 clones, about 89% found once. Recipients received nonmyeloablative bone marrow transplants from related graft donors, with transient mixed chimerism. The sample in question was CD8+ T cells from blood (PBMCs), obtained 24 months after the transplant. These receptor sequences come from a human patient who received a combined kidney and bone marrow transplant. These T cells may partly come from the graft donor.

J is TRBJ2-1 and V is TRBV6-5, with 9 bases fitting TRBD1. This CDR3 is built from 15 residues. Germline V lookup: CDR1 MNHEY, CDR2 SVGAGI. J lost 8 bases, V lost 0 bases, and 5 bases had no gene match. The CDR3 DNA is TGTGCCAGCAGTTACTCCGGGACAGGGTACGATGAGCAGTTCTTC. Encoded protein: CASSYSGTGYDEQFF.

V is TRBV10-1 and J is TRBJ1-2, with TRBD1 matching over 9 bases. CDR3 size: 15 residues. After removal of 4 bases from V and 0 bases from J, the junction contained 3 bases not matched to a gene. The germline CDR1 and CDR2 sequences are WNHNN and SYGVQD (reference sequence). In DNA form, the CDR3 reads TGCGCCAGCAGTGTAGGACAGGGGCCTAACTATGGCTACACCTTC. It codes for CASSVGQGPNYGYTF.

J is TRBJ2-1 and V is TRBV9, with D perhaps matching TRBD2 (6 bases). Trimming took 0 bases from V and 8 from J, leaving 9 bases between them. The CDR3 has 13 residues. The germline gives CDR1 SGDLS, CDR2 YYNGEE. The CDR3 sequence: CASSVVSGDEQFF. The CDR3 nucleotides read TGTGCCAGCAGCGTAGTATCGGGAGATGAGCAGTTCTTC.

This chain connects TRBV11-2 to TRBJ1-2; no definite D call. The V end was cut by 5 bases, the J end by 4 bases, with 14 bases between. Germline V gene lookup returns CDR1 SGHAT and CDR2 FQNNGV. This CDR3 is built from 14 residues. The CDR3 nucleotides read TGTGCCAGCAGCGGATTCAACAGTTTCTATGGCTACACCTTC. Residues: CASSGFNSFYGYTF.

This chain connects TRBV7-9 to TRBJ2-1; TRBD2 matches at 7 bases. The CDR3 contains 12 residues. With V trimmed by 5 bases and J by 8 bases, 3 bases remained unmatched. Germline V gives CDR1 SEHNR, CDR2 FQNEAQ (reference sequence). The CDR3 loop is CASSLSGDEQFF. CDR3 coding DNA: TGTGCCAGCAGCCTCAGCGGGGATGAGCAGTTCTTC.

The V and J genes are TRBV19 and TRBJ1-5, with D perhaps matching TRBD1 (6 bases). The CDR3 contains 16 residues. The germline CDR1 and CDR2 sequences are LNHDA and SQIVND (reference sequence). Trimming took 3 bases from V and 4 from J, leaving 16 bases between them. The CDR3 region has the DNA TGTGCCAGTAGTATGGGTGGGACACTTGGGAATCAGCCCCAGCATTTT. Translating it yields CASSMGGTLGNQPQHF.

V usage is TRBV9 and J usage is TRBJ2-3; the match to TRBD2 covers 9 bases. The germline V gene encodes CDR1 SGDLS and CDR2 YYNGEE. V was pared by 2 bases and J by 3 bases, with 4 bases of the junction left unmatched. CDR3 length equals 15 residues. The CDR3 here is CASSVSGGSTDTQYF. The CDR3 coding sequence is TGTGCCAGCAGCGTTAGCGGGGGAAGTACAGATACGCAGTATTTT.

The genes are TRBV1 and TRBJ2-7; the table's D call of TRBD1 was not tested on the DNA. TRBV1 is reported as a pseudogene. CDR3 length: 17 residues. This CDR3 is CTSSHPGTSQSSYEQYF. CDR3 bases: TGCACCAGCAGCCACCCCGGGACATCCCAGAGCTCCTACGAGCAGTACTTC.

This clone appeared a single time. The chain recombines TRBV4-3 with TRBJ2-5, with 11 bases aligning to TRBD1. The DNA end is more similar to TRBJ2-7, so the J call may be wrong. The germline CDR1 and CDR2 sequences are LGHNA and YSLEER. CDR3 size: 14 residues. CDR3 DNA: TGCGCCAGCAGCCAGGGACAGGGGGCCTACGAGCAGTACTTC. It codes for CASSQGQGAYEQYF.

Note on this clone: The same CDR3 is also encoded by other DNA sequences in this sample. This sequence joins TRBV7-2 and TRBJ2-1; 8 nucleotides line up with TRBD2. Germline loops: CDR1 SGHTA, CDR2 FQGNSA. Trimming cost V 5 bases and J 2 bases; bases outside gene matches: 5. There are 15 residues in the CDR3. The DNA of the CDR3 is TGTGCCAGCAGCCAAACTAGCGGCCCCTACAATGAGCAGTTCTTC. Translating gives CASSQTSGPYNEQFF.

The chain carries TRBV29-1 and TRBJ2-7, with 15 nucleotides matching TRBD2. The junction had 12 bases not matched to a gene; V was cut back by 5 bases and J by 1 base. Per the germline V gene, CDR1 is SQVTM and CDR2 is ANQGSEA. The CDR3 is made up of 18 amino acids. Here the CDR3 reads CSVHGLAGGSLTSYEQYF. CDR3 bases: TGCAGCGTTCACGGACTAGCGGGAGGGTCTTTAACGTCCTACGAGCAGTACTTC.

In nucleotides, the CDR3 is TGCGCCAGCAGCTACAACTCCTACGAGCAGTACTTC. Translated: CASSYNSYEQYF. V is TRBV5-1 and J is TRBJ2-7; D unresolved. This CDR3 comprises 12 residues. V lost 3 bases to trimming and J lost 0 bases, with 4 bases between them. CDR1 is SGHRS and CDR2 is YFSETQ in the germline V gene.

This chain's CDR3 is CASSQVPSDTQYF. The CDR3 DNA is TGCGCCAGCAGCCAAGTCCCATCAGATACGCAGTATTTT. The genes are TRBV4-3 and TRBJ2-3, with D unresolved. The CDR3 consists of 13 residues. The V end lost 1 base, the J end lost 4 bases, and 6 bases lay between the germline ends. Germline V CDR1 and CDR2: LGHNA, YSLEER.

The CDR3 here is CASSYPAGSTDTQYF. For the CDR3, the DNA is TGTGCCAGCAGTTACCCAGCGGGGAGCACAGATACGCAGTATTTT. The V and J genes are TRBV6-5 and TRBJ2-3; 7 bases map to TRBD2. V shed 2 bases, J shed 0 bases, and the junction held 2 bases outside the gene matches. This CDR3 has 15 residues. Germline CDR1 is MNHEY and CDR2 is SVGAGI.

This chain connects TRBV9 to TRBJ2-7, with TRBD1 identical over 11 bases. Germline V CDR1 and CDR2: SGDLS, YYNGEE. CDR3 length: 15 residues. The V segment lost 0 bases and the J segment 2 bases; nucleotides outside the gene matches: 1. The DNA of the CDR3 is TGTGCCAGCAGCGTAGGGGGACAGGGGGCCTACGAGCAGTACTTC. Translated: CASSVGGQGAYEQYF. The entire variable domain, with the rest obtained from reference TRBV9 and TRBJ2-7, is as follows: DSGVTQTPKHLITATGQRVTLRCSPRSGDLSVYWYQQSLDQGLQFLIQYYNGEERAKGNILERFSAQQFPDLHSELNLSSLELGDSALYFCASSVGGQGAYEQYFGPGTRLTVT.

The chain employs TRBV27 and TRBJ1-1; D is uncertain. Germline loops: CDR1 MNHEY, CDR2 SMNVEV (reference sequence). The CDR3 is 13 residues long. With 4 bases removed from V and 7 bases from J, the gap between germline ends came to 13 bases. The CDR3 sequence: CASSSEDTYEAFF. CDR3 bases: TGTGCCAGCAGTTCGGAAGACACCTATGAAGCTTTCTTT.

The genes are TRBV6-1 and TRBJ2-1; D is unresolved. The CDR3 loop spans 15 amino acids. CDR1 and CDR2 from the germline V gene are MNHNS and SASEGT. Trimming shortened V by 1 base and J by 0 bases, and 7 bases separated the two germline ends. CDR3 region: CASSEDISSYNEQFF. The CDR3, as DNA: TGTGCCAGCAGTGAAGATATATCCTCCTACAATGAGCAGTTCTTC.

The V gene is TRBV5-1, the J gene TRBJ1-1, with 8 nucleotides matching TRBD1. The CDR3 contains 13 residues. V trimming: 4 bases; J trimming: 13 bases; junction bases outside the gene matches: 12. The germline V gene encodes CDR1 SGHRS and CDR2 YFSETQ. CDR3 sequence (DNA): TGCGCCAGCAGCCCCCGGGACAGGATCGATGGTTTCTTT. It encodes CASSPRDRIDGFF.

This rearrangement joins TRBV9 to TRBJ2-7, with TRBD2 as a possible D gene (6 bases). V was trimmed by 2 bases and J by 4 bases, leaving 22 bases between them. The CDR3 has 17 residues. Germline V CDR1 and CDR2: SGDLS, YYNGEE. CDR3 protein: CASSVGGEPGAGYEQYF. The CDR3 bases are TGTGCCAGCAGCGTCGGGGGTGAACCGGGAGCGGGTTACGAGCAGTACTTC.

The CDR3 here is CASSVTSAGGYTDTQYF. The CDR3 region has the DNA TGTGCCAGCAGCGTAACATCGGCGGGAGGATACACAGATACGCAGTATTTT. V is TRBV9 and J is TRBJ2-3, with 8 nucleotides matching TRBD2. Per germline, CDR1 SGDLS and CDR2 YYNGEE. This CDR3 contains 17 residues. Trimming at V came to 1 base and at J to 2 bases, leaving 9 bases not matched to a gene.

This rearrangement joins TRBV7-9 to TRBJ2-2, with a possible D match to TRBD2 (5 bases). V was trimmed by 3 bases and J by 0 bases, leaving 8 bases between them. The CDR3 consists of 15 residues. Germline CDR1 and CDR2: SEHNR and FQNEAQ (reference sequence). The CDR3 DNA is TGTGCCAGCAGCTTCGGACTGGCGAACACCGGGGAGCTGTTTTTT. Its translation: CASSFGLANTGELFF.

The gene calls are TRBV13 and TRBJ2-5; 8 nucleotides agree with TRBD2. TRBJ2-7 matches the DNA end more closely, so the J call is doubtful. The CDR3 has 15 residues. CDR1 is PRHDT and CDR2 is FYEKMQ in the germline V gene (reference sequence). The chain's CDR3 is CASSFSSGGPYEQYF. The CDR3 bases are TGTGCCAGCAGCTTCTCCTCGGGGGGGCCCTACGAGCAGTACTTC.

This clone was recorded a few times. This rearrangement joins TRBV19 to TRBJ1-5; 7 nucleotides agree with TRBD1. The CDR3 sequence is 13 residues long. V lost 6 bases, J lost 4 bases, and 3 bases stayed unmatched. Per germline, CDR1 LNHDA and CDR2 SQIVND (reference sequence). The DNA for the CDR3 is TGTGCCAGTAGGACGGGACAGAATCAGCCCCAGCATTTT. Protein: CASRTGQNQPQHF.

V gene TRBV18 combines with J gene TRBJ2-1; TRBD2 matches at 9 bases. Germline V lookup: CDR1 KGHSH, CDR2 LQKENI. The V gene end was trimmed by 0 bases and the J gene end by 8 bases; junction bases not matched to a gene: 5. This CDR3 comprises 15 residues. The CDR3 here is CASSPPGAGGHEQFF. The CDR3 DNA sequence: TGTGCCAGCTCACCACCAGGGGCGGGGGGGCATGAGCAGTTCTTC.

The J gene is TRBJ1-6, the V gene TRBV4-1, with 9 bases lining up with TRBD1. This CDR3 comprises 14 residues. V was pared by 4 bases and J by 12 bases, with 7 bases of the junction left unmatched. Per the germline V gene, CDR1 is MGHRA and CDR2 is YSYEKL. The CDR3 region is CASSLGQGILPLHF. In DNA form, the CDR3 reads TGCGCCAGCAGCCTAGGACAGGGGATTCTACCCCTCCACTTT.